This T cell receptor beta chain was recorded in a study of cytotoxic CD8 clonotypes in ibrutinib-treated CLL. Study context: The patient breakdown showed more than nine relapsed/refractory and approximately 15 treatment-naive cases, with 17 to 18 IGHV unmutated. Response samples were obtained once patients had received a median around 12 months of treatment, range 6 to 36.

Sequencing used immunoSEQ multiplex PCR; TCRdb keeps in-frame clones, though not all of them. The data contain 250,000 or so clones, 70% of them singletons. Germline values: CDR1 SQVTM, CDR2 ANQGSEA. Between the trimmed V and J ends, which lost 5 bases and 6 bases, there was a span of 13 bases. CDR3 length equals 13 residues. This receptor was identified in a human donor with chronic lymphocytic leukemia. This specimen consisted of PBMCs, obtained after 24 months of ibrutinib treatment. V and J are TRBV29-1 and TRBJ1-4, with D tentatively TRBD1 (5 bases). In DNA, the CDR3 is TGCAGCGTTACGGGACCCATGGATGAAAAACTGTTTTTT. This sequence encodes CSVTGPMDEKLFF. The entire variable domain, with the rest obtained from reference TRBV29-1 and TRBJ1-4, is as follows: SAVISQKPSRDICQRGTSLTIQCQVDSQVTMMFWYRQQPGQSLTLIATANQGSEATYESGFVIDKFPISRPNLTFSTLTVSNMSPEDSSIYLCSVTGPMDEKLFFGSGTQLSVL.